This entry describes one T cell receptor beta chain. Its target is unknown. This specimen comes from a study of shared clonotypes between healthy human individuals. For the study at large: Every donor yielded three CD4 naive, three CD4 memory, two CD8 naive and one CD8 memory plate.

Study-level findings and limits: Rarefaction showed that sequencing of sorted subsets was incomplete (despite large depth).

Positive CCR7 selection of CD45RO-negative cells yielded the naive CD8 cells, and terminally differentiated effector memory CD45RA+ cells were excluded. Assay: immunoSEQ multiplex PCR; the TCRdb copy retains only in-frame clones and omits some. The sample lists about 1,900,000 clones, approximately 94% seen once, with 0.9% to 1.5% in the top ten. Germline lookup yields CDR1 MDHEN and CDR2 SYDVKM. There are 16 residues in the CDR3. V lost 5 bases, J lost 0 bases, and 15 bases lay in between. The receptor was isolated from a man aged 18 to 30 in good health. Sequenced input: naive CD8+ T cells sorted from blood. V and J are TRBV28 and TRBJ2-3; D is perhaps TRBD2 (6 bases). Here the CDR3 DNA reads TGTGCCAGCAGTCCCCTCGGGGGTCGGAGCACAGATACGCAGTATTTT. It translates to CASSPLGGRSTDTQYF.